This entry lists 25 T cell receptor beta chains sequenced from one sample in a study of T cell clonality in common variable immunodeficiency (dated by TCRdb to between 2015 and 2017). Library prep was done by the immunoSEQ multiplex PCR assay. TCRdb carries this immuneACCESS record with in-frame sequences only. Its versions omit some clonotypes, under half of them owing to an unresolved V gene in the studies checked, with the rest unexplained. This sample has tens of thousands of clones, none of them a singleton. Jointly, the top ten make up around 0.87% of the sample. Sequences were obtained from peripheral blood mononuclear cells. The receptors come from a person aged 18 to 69 in good health.

The table lists this clone with many counts. Partial CDR3 DNA: TGTGCCAGCAGCCCCCCAACAGGGTATGACGGC. Its protein product is CASSPPTGYDG. The full CDR3 sequence reads CASSPPTGYDGYTF. The chain couples TRBV11-2 to TRBJ1-2, with a possible D match to TRBD1 (6 bases). The read comes to an end 3 residues before the CDR3 does, leaving the germline J gene to fill in the end. The germline gives CDR1 SGHAT, CDR2 FQNNGV. This CDR3 has 14 amino acids.

This clone was counted at least ten times. The CDR3 end is not reached by the read, which stops 3 residues before it; the germline J gene fills it in. The J gene is TRBJ2-7, the V gene TRBV2; TRBD1 is a possible D gene (6 bases). Germline assignment: CDR1 SNHLY and CDR2 FYNNEI. Trimming shortened V by 6 bases and J by 3 bases, and 9 bases separated the two germline ends. The CDR3 has 12 residues. The chain's CDR3 is CASRPDSYEQYF. The part of the CDR3 DNA that was read is TGTGCCAGCAGACCGGACAGCTACGAG.

In its sample, this clone was seen many times. The read halts 3 residues ahead of the CDR3 end, with the missing end drawn from the germline J gene. The chain links TRBV7-3 to TRBJ2-1, with D uncertain. CDR3 length: 16 amino acids. Germline loops: CDR1 SGHTA, CDR2 FQGTGA. V gave up 2 bases and J gave up 3 bases, with 14 bases separating them. This chain's CDR3 is CASSLDSGEGYNEQFF. The covered CDR3 bases are TGTGCCAGCAGCTTAGATTCAGGAGAAGGCTACAATGAG.

This clone occurred many times. The observed sequence ends 3 residues before the CDR3 terminus, with the missing tail filled in from the germline J gene. The chain carries TRBV5-1 and TRBJ1-1; 10 bases are shared with TRBD1. The CDR3 has 17 amino acids. Per germline, CDR1 SGHRS and CDR2 YFSETQ. J gave up 2 bases and V 0 bases, and 7 bases lay outside the gene matches. The part of the CDR3 DNA that was read is TGCGCCAGCAGCTTGGCCCGGACAGGGGGGTTTAACACTGAA. This translates into CASSLARTGGFNTE. The complete CDR3 reads CASSLARTGGFNTEAFF.

Ten or more counts support this clone. The read ends 3 residues before the CDR3 terminus; that terminus is restored from the germline J gene. The gene calls are TRBV19 and TRBJ1-1; 10 nucleotides align to TRBD1. V dropped 3 bases and J dropped 3; count of bases not matched to a gene: 7. This CDR3 comprises 16 residues. CDR1 is LNHDA, CDR2 SQIVND, per germline (reference sequence). CDR3 amino acids: CASSIYRGQGDTEAFF. The part of the CDR3 DNA that was read is TGTGCCAGTAGTATTTATCGAGGACAGGGGGACACTGAA.

This clone was recorded many times. The read ends 3 residues shy of where the CDR3 ends; the end is completed using the germline J gene. The chain is built from TRBV19 and TRBJ1-6; 10 nucleotides align to TRBD1. The trim removed 10 bases at V and 7 bases at J, leaving 4 bases unmatched. The CDR3 contains 13 residues. CDR1 LNHDA and CDR2 SQIVND come from the germline V gene (reference sequence). This chain's CDR3 is CATGDRGNSPLHF. Incomplete CDR3 DNA: TGTGCCACCGGGGACAGGGGAAATTCACCC.

This clone appeared a few times. The CDR3 is cut off 3 residues early in the read; its end comes from the germline J gene. The chain has TRBV2 and TRBJ1-5; D is ambiguous. The V end was cut by 3 bases, the J end by 0 bases, with 6 bases between. Germline V lookup: CDR1 SNHLY, CDR2 FYNNEI. The CDR3 extends over 14 amino acids. The sequenced CDR3 bases are TGTGCCAGCAGTGATGACAATAGCAATCAGCCC. Its translation is CASSDDNSNQP. The full-length CDR3 reads as CASSDDNSNQPQHF. The full variable domain, rest sourced from reference TRBV2 and TRBJ1-5, is EPEVTQTPSHQVTQMGQEVILRCVPISNHLYFYWYRQILGQKVEFLVSFYNNEISEKSEIFDDQFSVERPDGSNFTLKIRSTKLEDSAMYFCASSDDNSNQPQHFGDGTRLSIL.

This clone was detected ten times or more. The sequence runs out 3 residues before the end of the CDR3; the remainder is reconstructed from the germline J gene. This sequence joins TRBV24-1 and TRBJ1-5; maybe TRBD1 (5 bases). V lost 4 bases, J lost 5 bases, and 11 bases lay in between. CDR3 length: 14 amino acids. Germline V gene lookup returns CDR1 KGHDR and CDR2 SFDVKD. The covered CDR3 bases are TGTGCCACCAGTGACAACAGGTTTCATCAGCCC. It encodes CATSDNRFHQP. From start to end, the CDR3 is CATSDNRFHQPQHF.

About this clone: The CDR3 is cut off 3 residues early in the read; its end comes from the germline J gene. This chain links TRBV2 with TRBJ1-6; the D is unclear. V gave up 4 bases and J gave up 3 bases, with 7 bases separating them. This CDR3 comprises 14 residues. The V gene's germline CDR1 is SNHLY and CDR2 FYNNEI. The CDR3 loop is CASSAGNYNSPLHF. Incomplete CDR3 DNA: TGTGCCAGCAGTGCGGGGAACTATAATTCACCC.

This clone came up many times. The part of the CDR3 DNA that was read is TGCGCCAGCACCGGGACTACCCCGGACACCGGGGAG. It yields the protein CASTGTTPDTGE. The whole CDR3 sequence reads CASTGTTPDTGELFF. The chain joins TRBV23-1 to TRBJ2-2; 7 bases are shared with TRBD2. The DNA ends 3 residues before the CDR3 does, and the rest of the CDR3 is filled in from the germline J gene. TRBV23-1 qualifies as an ORF whose function is uncertain. CDR3 length equals 15 residues. With 7 bases clipped from V and 3 bases from J, the junction kept 8 bases outside the gene matches.

The sample holds many counts of this clone. The missing CDR3 end, 3 residues past where the read stops, is filled in from the germline J gene. The chain uses TRBV29-1 and TRBJ2-7, with TRBD1 matching 10 bases. Per the germline V gene, CDR1 is SQVTM and CDR2 is ANQGSEA. V dropped 7 bases and J dropped 5; count of bases not matched to a gene: 2. This CDR3 has 11 amino acids. The CDR3: CSGTGGNEQYF. Partial CDR3 DNA: TGCAGCGGGACAGGGGGGAACGAG.

Many counts were recorded for this clone. Read sequence stops 3 residues before the CDR3 end, and the germline J gene provides the missing end. V and J are TRBV6-2 or TRBV6-3 and TRBJ2-3; possible D gene TRBD2, 5 bases. Trimming shortened V by 2 bases and J by 0 bases, and 9 bases separated the two germline ends. The V gene's germline CDR1 is MNHEY and CDR2 SVGEGT. The length of the CDR3 is 15 residues. Partial CDR3 DNA: TGTGCCAGCAGTTACGAGCGGCCTAGCACAGATACG. It encodes CASSYERPSTDT. The whole CDR3 sequence is CASSYERPSTDTQYF.

This clone has a count of ten or more. Sequencing ends 3 residues short of the CDR3 end; the germline J gene provides the rest. The V call is TRBV19, the J call TRBJ2-2, with D possibly being TRBD2 (6 bases). The CDR3 covers 14 residues. Germline V gene lookup returns CDR1 LNHDA and CDR2 SQIVND (reference sequence). V lost 9 bases and J lost 5, with 16 bases in between. The part of the CDR3 DNA that was read is TGTGCCAGCGGGCTGCGGGGCGCGACCGGGGAG. Translated, it gives CASGLRGATGE. The full CDR3 protein reads CASGLRGATGELFF.

The sample holds a few counts of this clone. It may be a read error: a sequence one base away is much more abundant. The read ends 3 residues shy of where the CDR3 ends; the end is completed using the germline J gene. The gene calls are TRBV18 and TRBJ2-7; D gene unclear. CDR1 KGHSH and CDR2 LQKENI come from the germline V gene. This CDR3 has 16 residues. The V end was cut by 3 bases, the J end by 0 bases, with 15 bases between. This CDR3 is CASSPPGRPGSYEQYF. The sequenced CDR3 bases are TGTGCCAGCTCACCCCCTGGCAGGCCAGGCTCCTACGAG.

There are many counts of this clone. Read coverage stops 3 residues before the CDR3 terminus; the germline J gene supplies the remainder. The rearrangement uses TRBV20-1 and TRBJ2-5, with 7 positions matching TRBD1. CDR3 length: 15 amino acids. V dropped 6 bases and J dropped 2; count of bases not matched to a gene: 12. Germline CDR1 is DFQATT and CDR2 is SNEGSKA (reference sequence). The CDR3 protein is CSATPGGQIQETQYF. The part of the CDR3 DNA that was read is TGCAGTGCCACCCCAGGGGGACAGATACAAGAGACC.

This clone was counted many times. The CDR3 is cut off 3 residues early in the read; its end comes from the germline J gene. V and J are TRBV5-1 and TRBJ2-5; D may be TRBD2 (7 bases). Trimming pared 4 bases from V and 5 bases from J, leaving 12 bases between. CDR1 SGHRS and CDR2 YFSETQ come from the germline V gene. CDR3 size: 13 residues. CDR3 residues: CASSRGARETQYF. The DNA read from the CDR3 is TGCGCCAGCAGCCGGGGGGCGCGGGAGACC.

This clone has at least ten counts. The read falls 3 residues short of the CDR3 end, and the missing part is taken from the germline J gene. J is TRBJ2-3 and V is TRBV7-3; D may be TRBD2 (5 bases). Per germline, CDR1 SGHTA and CDR2 FQGTGA. V was shortened by 5 bases and J by 6 bases, with 15 bases between the two germline ends. CDR3 length equals 14 residues. The sequenced CDR3 bases are TGTGCCAGCAGCCAGGAAGCGGTAGCTGATACG. Its protein product is CASSQEAVADT. The entire CDR3 is CASSQEAVADTQYF.

In its sample, this clone was seen many times. The read is 3 residues too short to cover the CDR3 end, so that end is filled in from the germline J gene. The chain combines TRBV19 with TRBJ1-5; D may be TRBD1 (6 bases). Trimming pared 3 bases from V and 4 bases from J, leaving 19 bases between. Germline loops: CDR1 LNHDA, CDR2 SQIVND (reference sequence). This CDR3 is 17 amino acids long. The CDR3 bases that were read are TGTGCCAGTAGTATTAGGGGGGGGCCCGGCACGAATCAGCCC. Translated, it gives CASSIRGGPGTNQP. The CDR3 reads in full as CASSIRGGPGTNQPQHF.

This clone was seen repeatedly, ten times or more. The read gets to within 3 residues of the CDR3 end, and the germline J gene fills in the rest. This chain uses TRBV24-1 with TRBJ2-1; 8 positions agree with TRBD2. The CDR3 is 14 amino acids. V lost 4 bases to trimming and J lost 3 bases; unmatched junction nucleotides: 1. Germline CDR1 reads KGHDR; CDR2 reads SFDVKD. CDR3 DNA, as far as it was read: TGTGCCACCAGTGAGAGCGGGAGCTACAATGAG. Its translation: CATSESGSYNE. The CDR3, in full, reads CATSESGSYNEQFF.

This clone was observed at least ten times. The read ends 3 residues shy of where the CDR3 ends; the end is completed using the germline J gene. The J gene is TRBJ2-1, the V gene TRBV20-1; 13 bases align to TRBD2. Germline-derived CDR1 and CDR2 are DFQATT and SNEGSKA (reference sequence). V was pared by 6 bases and J by 1 base, with 9 bases of the junction left unmatched. CDR3 length: 17 amino acids. The DNA read from the CDR3 is TGCAGTGCAGCGGGACTAGCGGGACCAAGTTCCTACAATGAG. Amino acid sequence: CSAAGLAGPSSYNE. The entire CDR3 sequence reads CSAAGLAGPSSYNEQFF.

The table lists this clone with many counts. The read terminates 3 residues ahead of where the CDR3 ends, so the germline J gene completes it. The gene calls are TRBV19 and TRBJ2-3; 11 nucleotides match TRBD2. From germline, CDR1 is LNHDA and CDR2 SQIVND (reference sequence). The CDR3 spans 18 residues. The trim removed 1 base at V and 3 bases at J, leaving 9 bases unmatched. This CDR3 is CASSIVAGLAVRTDTQYF. Partial CDR3 DNA: TGTGCCAGTAGTATAGTAGCGGGACTAGCGGTTCGTACAGATACG.

This clone was observed many times. Mismatch with germline at one junction end may stem from a read error. The read falls 3 residues short of the CDR3 end, and the missing part is taken from the germline J gene. The chain uses TRBV4-2 and TRBJ2-7; D perhaps matches TRBD1 (7 bases). The CDR3 extends over 14 amino acids. Germline V CDR1 and CDR2: LGHNA, YNFKEQ. The part of the CDR3 DNA that was read is TGCGCCAGCAGCCAATTCCAGGGGGGCTACGAG. Its protein product is CASSQFQGGYE. The CDR3, in full, reads CASSQFQGGYEQYF.

In this sample, this clone turned up many times. The read is 3 residues too short to cover the CDR3 end, so that end is filled in from the germline J gene. V and J are TRBV28 and TRBJ2-5; 9 bases line up with TRBD1. The CDR3 totals 15 residues. From germline, CDR1 is MDHEN and CDR2 SYDVKM. After removal of 4 bases from V and 1 base from J, the junction contained 4 bases not matched to a gene. Partial CDR3 DNA: TGTGCCAGCAGTTCCGGACAGGGGACCCAAGAGACC. Protein product: CASSSGQGTQET. The whole CDR3 region reads CASSSGQGTQETQYF.

This clone was counted ten times or more. The sequence runs out 3 residues before the end of the CDR3; the remainder is reconstructed from the germline J gene. The rearrangement joins TRBV7-2 to TRBJ2-5, with 8 bases that match TRBD2. Unmatched junction bases numbered 8, after V lost 0 bases and J lost 2 bases. Germline lookup yields CDR1 SGHTA and CDR2 FQGNSA. The CDR3 consists of 17 residues. The CDR3 spells CASSLARSLAVQETQYF. The sequenced part of the CDR3 DNA is TGTGCCAGCAGCTTAGCACGGTCACTAGCGGTTCAAGAGACC.

Ten or more counts support this clone. The read is 3 residues too short to cover the CDR3 end, so that end is filled in from the germline J gene. The chain recombines TRBV7-2 with TRBJ2-7; 7 bases fit TRBD1. This CDR3 is built from 14 residues. After removal of 6 bases from V and 6 bases from J, the junction contained 11 bases not matched to a gene. CDR1 is SGHTA and CDR2 is FQGNSA in the germline V gene. The CDR3 DNA, read in part, is TGTGCCAGCAGTTATACAGGGGTATCCGGCGAG. Protein product: CASSYTGVSGE. The CDR3 reads in full as CASSYTGVSGEQYF.